This TCR beta chain derives from a study of blood T cell repertoires in COVID-19. Looking at the study overall: COVID-19 samples from acute and convalescent phases originated in the United States, Italy and Spain. Sources were T cells, B-cell-depleted T cells, or PBMCs; the material itself was cDNA or gDNA.

Authors' data handling: Amplification with reference gene primers provided the estimates of nucleated cell counts. Assay used: immunoSEQ multiplex PCR; TCRdb lists only in-frame clones, some missing. V and J calls and clone size are copied from that table; D and trimming were computed from the DNA. This table has tens of thousands of clones, around 79% appearing once. This clone has only a few counts. This clonotype was sampled from an elderly man with acute or convalescent COVID-19. The specimen was peripheral blood.

CDR3: CASSQVRTSAYNEQFF. The CDR3 DNA reads as TGTGCCAGCAGCCAAGTCCGGACTAGCGCCTACAATGAGCAGTTCTTC. The rearrangement links TRBV3-1 (or the pseudogene TRBV3-2) to TRBJ2-1, with TRBD2 matching 9 bases. Germline values: CDR1 LGHDT, CDR2 YNNKEL (reference sequence). This CDR3 comprises 16 residues. J was trimmed by 2 bases and V by 1 base; bases with no gene match: 3.